This is a list of T cell receptor beta chains from one sample in a study of T-cell memory formation after mild COVID-19. One entry per CDR3 protein results from TCRdb running MiXCR on the 5' RACE reads. The repertoire holds 540,000 or so distinct CDR3 sequences, roughly 21% seen once, with approximately 12% in the top ten. The sequenced material came from PBMCs or a T cell subset sorted from them (not recorded which). The receptors derive from an adult woman who had mild COVID-19 (a few samples of this study predate the infection). Cell type and time point are not known. The CDR3 runs from the conserved cysteine through the conserved F or W. D genes are given only for firm matches. Rows may omit the clone size; those that give it use once, few, many or a size class.

j_call d_call clone_size v_call cdr3_nt cdr3_aa
TRBJ1-1 TRBD1 many TRBV29-1 TGCAGCGTTCGGAGGACAGGTGGGAACACTGAAGCTTTCTTT CSVRRTGGNTEAFF
TRBJ1-4 - many TRBV7-9 TGTGCCAGCAGCTCGGGGGAAAAACTGTTTTTT CASSSGEKLFF
TRBJ2-1 - - TRBV30 TGTGCCTGGAGTGTGCGAATAGCCGGTGGCAATGAGCAGTTCTTC CAWSVRIAGGNEQFF
TRBJ1-2 TRBD1 few TRBV3-1 TGTGCCAGCAGCCAAGCAGGGGGAGACGGCTACACCTTC CASSQAGGDGYTF
TRBJ1-5 - - TRBV3-1 TGTGCCAGCAGCCAAGACAGTTGGACGAATCAGCCCCAGCATTTT CASSQDSWTNQPQHF
TRBJ2-1 - - TRBV11-2 TGTGCCAGCAGTTCCCCCGGGACACTGAATGAGCAGTTCTTC CASSSPGTLNEQFF
TRBJ2-3 - - TRBV20-1 TGCAGTGCTAGAGCGGGAACTTCCAGCACAGATACGCAGTATTTT CSARAGTSSTDTQYF
TRBJ1-2 - - TRBV6-2/TRBV6-3 TGTGCCAGCAGCCAGAGGTACACTCCGGAGGGCTACACCTTC CASSQRYTPEGYTF
TRBJ2-5 - many TRBV5-1 TGCGCCAGCAGCTTCACTACCCAAGAGACCCAGTACTTC CASSFTTQETQYF
TRBJ1-1 TRBD1 - TRBV7-2 TGTGCCAGCAGCTCCCCCGCCGGGACAGGGGCTAACACTGAAGCTTTCTTT CASSSPAGTGANTEAFF
TRBJ1-2 - - TRBV7-2 TGTGCCAGCAGCTTAGCGGGGTTACAGGCCGGCTACACCTTC CASSLAGLQAGYTF
TRBJ1-2 - - TRBV5-5 TGTGCCAGCAGCTTGGGGTTTTGGACAGTCGAAATAGAAACCGGCTACACCTTC CASSLGFWTVEIETGYTF
TRBJ2-7 - few TRBV12-3/TRBV12-4 TGTGCCAGCCAGAGGGGCCTGGGCTCCTACGAGCAGTACTTC CASQRGLGSYEQYF
TRBJ1-1 - - TRBV3-1 TGTGCCAGCAGCCCGTACCCGGGGGGTAGGACTGAAGCTTTCTTT CASSPYPGGRTEAFF
TRBJ2-1 TRBD2 many TRBV2 TGTGCCAGCAGTGAAGCAGGACTAGCGGCTAATGAGCAGTTCTTC CASSEAGLAANEQFF
TRBJ1-1 - few TRBV4-1 TGCGCCAGCAGCCAAGGGAGGGTAGGACAGAACACTGAAGCTTTCTTT CASSQGRVGQNTEAFF
TRBJ2-7 TRBD1 many TRBV14 TGTGCCAGCAGCCAAGAGGTCTGGGACAGAGTCTCCTACGAGCAGTACTTC CASSQEVWDRVSYEQYF
TRBJ2-7 - - TRBV4-1 TGCGCCAGCAGCCAAGTCATCTCCCGGACTACCTCCTACGAGCAGTACTTC CASSQVISRTTSYEQYF
TRBJ1-2 TRBD1 few TRBV7-2 TGTGCCAGCAGCTCGAGACAGGGGGCCTATGGCTACACCTTC CASSSRQGAYGYTF
TRBJ1-1 - - TRBV6-2/TRBV6-3 TGTGCCAGCAGTTACGAGACAGGACAGCTGAACACTGAAGCTTTCTTT CASSYETGQLNTEAFF
TRBJ2-3 - - TRBV12-3/TRBV12-4 TGTGCCAGCAGTTTCGGGATTCTCACAGATACGCAGTATTTT CASSFGILTDTQYF
TRBJ2-2 - few TRBV5-1 TGCGCCAGCAGTTTTGCTCCGACAGACAACACCGGGGAGCTGTTTTTT CASSFAPTDNTGELFF
TRBJ2-7 - - TRBV5-5 TGTGCCAGCAGCTTGTCAGCAGGGCAGCGCTCCTACGAGCAGTACTTC CASSLSAGQRSYEQYF
TRBJ1-1 TRBD1 - TRBV5-1 TGCGCCAGCAGCTCCGACAGGGGGGGGAGCACTGAAGCTTTCTTT CASSSDRGGSTEAFF
TRBJ2-3 - - TRBV12-3/TRBV12-4 TGTGCCAGCAGTTTCTTCGAAACAGATACGCAGTATTTT CASSFFETDTQYF
TRBJ1-3 - few TRBV7-2 TGTGCCAGCAGCCAGGACAGCAACCCTGGAAACACCATATATTTT CASSQDSNPGNTIYF
TRBJ2-1 - - TRBV7-2 TGTGCCAGCAGTTACCTAGCCGGTGAGCAGTTCTTC CASSYLAGEQFF
TRBJ1-2 TRBD1 few TRBV4-1 TGCGCCAGCAGCCAAAAACTTGGGACAGAAGGGAAATATGGCTACACCTTC CASSQKLGTEGKYGYTF
TRBJ2-7 - - TRBV6-2/TRBV6-3 TGTGCCAGCTCCGCCAACCCGCCCGACTCCTACGAGCAGTACTTC CASSANPPDSYEQYF
TRBJ1-6 - - TRBV10-3 TGTGCCATCAGTACCCGACCCGGCGGTAATTCACCCCTCCACTTT CAISTRPGGNSPLHF
TRBJ2-5 - few TRBV7-2 TGTGCCAGCAGCTTTTATAGTTCGGAGACCCAGTACTTC CASSFYSSETQYF
TRBJ2-7 - few TRBV5-6 TGTGCCAGCAGCTTGGAAAGGGGTGGGTCCGAGCAGTACTTC CASSLERGGSEQYF
TRBJ1-2 - - TRBV20-1 TGCAGTGCTAACCTAAATAACTATGGCTACACCTTC CSANLNNYGYTF
TRBJ2-5 TRBD2 few TRBV4-2 TGTGCCAGCAGCCAAGAAGAGAATAGCGGGGGACACCAAGAGACCCAGTACTTC CASSQEENSGGHQETQYF
TRBJ2-7 - few TRBV7-6 TGTGCCAGCAGCTTTGGGACGGGGAGCTCCTACGAGCAGTACTTC CASSFGTGSSYEQYF
TRBJ2-7 - few TRBV4-1 TGCGCCAGCAGCCAAGATCGAGGTCTTACGGAGCAGTACTTC CASSQDRGLTEQYF
TRBJ2-7 - once TRBV30 TGTGCCTGGATGGGGCCCGTCCACTACGAGCAGTACTTC CAWMGPVHYEQYF
TRBJ1-2 TRBD1 few TRBV5-1 TGCGCCAGCAGCTTGACCCAGCAGGGGGCTGGCTACACCTTC CASSLTQQGAGYTF
TRBJ1-1 - many TRBV12-3/TRBV12-4 TGTGCCAGCACCAGGGGTTTGAACACTGAAGCTTTCTTT CASTRGLNTEAFF
TRBJ1-2 - few TRBV5-5 TGTGCCAGCAGCTTGGGGCCGGGGGAGGCCTATGGCTACACCTTC CASSLGPGEAYGYTF
TRBJ2-7 - - TRBV12-3/TRBV12-4 TGTGCCAGCAGTGCGACAGACTCCGACGAGCAGTACTTC CASSATDSDEQYF
TRBJ2-2 TRBD2 many TRBV24-1 TGTGCCACCAGTCGGGAGGGCCTTTATACCGGGGAGCTGTTTTTT CATSREGLYTGELFF
TRBJ1-2 - few TRBV29-1 TGCAGCGTTGTTGCCCGCCTGCAGGTACCCTATGGCTACACCTTC CSVVARLQVPYGYTF
TRBJ2-3 - - TRBV19 TGTGCCAGTAGTATTAGCAGAGATACGCAGTATTTT CASSISRDTQYF
TRBJ2-6 - few TRBV9 TGTGCCAGCAGCGTAGCGAGAGGGGCCAACGTCCTGACTTTC CASSVARGANVLTF
TRBJ2-3 - few TRBV5-6 TGTGCCAGCAGCCCTAGTAGGTTTAGCACAGATACGCAGTATTTT CASSPSRFSTDTQYF
TRBJ2-7 TRBD1 - TRBV9 TGTGCCAGCAGTTTGACCACAGGGGTGTTTGCCGAGCAGTACTTC CASSLTTGVFAEQYF
TRBJ2-5 - few TRBV15 TGTGCCACCAGCAGAGATTTGGGAACCAAAGAGACCCAGTACTTC CATSRDLGTKETQYF